The present entry profiles one T cell receptor beta chain with its context. Libraries were prepared by immunoSEQ multiplex PCR; TCRdb keeps only in-frame clonotypes and omits some of them. Among some 100,000 clones listed, 75% to 90% were seen once. Germline loops: CDR1 MGHRA, CDR2 YSYEKL. CDR3 length: 13 amino acids. The V end lost 3 bases, the J end lost 4 bases, and 10 bases lay between the germline ends. This sample was included in a study of control samples from healthy donors and cancer patients. This rearrangement joins TRBV4-1 to TRBJ2-7; D call uncertain. The TCR sequence derives from a man aged 25-40 years in good health. Sample: blood. CDR3 sequence reads: CASSQLPGYEQYV. CDR3 in DNA: TGCGCCAGCAGCCAGCTGCCCGGATACGAGCAGTACGTC.